Included here is one T cell receptor beta chain sequence, with context. Its target is not known. The junction had 17 bases not matched to a gene; V was cut back by 5 bases and J by 6 bases. There are 17 residues in the CDR3. Germline V gene lookup returns CDR1 KGHSH and CDR2 LQKENI. These data originate in a study of blood T cells in healthy people across ages. Study results and caveats: Diversity was estimated from one million T cells, and these estimates were considered underestimates. Because donor CMV status was unknown, expanded clonotype changes were possibly confounded.

Then a second PCR, running about 6 to 12 cycles, was carried out with a sample-barcoded 5' primer and a J-beta primer mix. TCRdb itself ran the 5' RACE reads through MiXCR, one entry per CDR3 protein. This table holds roughly 800,000 distinct CDR3 sequences, about 26% found once. These data are also associated with another study on T cells of mothers and their children.

Sequencing was carried out using blood. The TCR originated in a boy younger than 18 in good health. The V call is TRBV18, the J call TRBJ2-7, with 9 bases fitting TRBD1. The CDR3 region has the DNA TGTGCCAGCTCAACGTCCTATTCCGGGACAGGGAAGTCCGAGCAGTACTTC. Translated, it gives CASSTSYSGTGKSEQYF.